This T cell receptor (beta chain) comes out of a study of T cell responses to AZD1222 COVID-19 vaccine. Study summary: Second-dose schedules of about 4 or about 12 weeks were combined.

Clones were read by immunoSEQ multiplex PCR, and TCRdb kept only the in-frame ones, dropping some. The top ten hold about 14% of the sample, which has about 120,000 clones, around 93% seen once. The CDR3 runs 14 residues. The V gene end was trimmed by 7 bases and the J gene end by 1 base; junction bases not matched to a gene: 3. CDR1 and CDR2 from the germline V gene are KGHDR and SFDVKD. This TCR derives from an adult in good health. This specimen was peripheral blood, taken on day 0 of AZD1222 vaccination. The genes are TRBV24-1 and TRBJ2-1, with 7 bases matching TRBD1. In DNA, the CDR3 is TGTGCCACCAGCACGGACAGGTCCTACAATGAGCAGTTCTTC. Translated: CATSTDRSYNEQFF.